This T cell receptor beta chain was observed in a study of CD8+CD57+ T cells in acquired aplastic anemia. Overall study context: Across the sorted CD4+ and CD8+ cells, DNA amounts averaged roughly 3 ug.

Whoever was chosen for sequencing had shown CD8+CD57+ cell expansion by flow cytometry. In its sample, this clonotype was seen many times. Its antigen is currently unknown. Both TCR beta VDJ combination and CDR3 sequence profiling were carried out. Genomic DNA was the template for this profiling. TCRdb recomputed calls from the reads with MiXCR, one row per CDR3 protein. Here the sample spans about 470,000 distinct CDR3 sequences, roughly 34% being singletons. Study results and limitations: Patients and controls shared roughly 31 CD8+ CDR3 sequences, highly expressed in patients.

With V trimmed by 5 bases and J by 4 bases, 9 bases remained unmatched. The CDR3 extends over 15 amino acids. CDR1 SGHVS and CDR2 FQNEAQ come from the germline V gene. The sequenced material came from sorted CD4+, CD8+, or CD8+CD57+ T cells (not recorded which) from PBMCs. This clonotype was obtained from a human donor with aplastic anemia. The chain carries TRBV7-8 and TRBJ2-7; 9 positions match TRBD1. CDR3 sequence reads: CASSRQGTGKYEQYF. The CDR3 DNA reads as TGTGCCAGCAGCAGGCAGGGGACAGGGAAGTACGAGCAGTACTTC.